This T cell receptor (beta chain) comes out of a study of T cell responses to AZD1222 COVID-19 vaccine. Germline V CDR1 and CDR2: SSHAT, FNYEAQ (reference sequence). The CDR3 has 16 residues. Trimming left V 5 bases short and J 1 base short, with 14 bases between. Clones were sequenced by immunoSEQ multiplex PCR, and TCRdb holds only the in-frame ones, with some missing. The sample shows roughly 50,000 clones, roughly 90% of them seen only once. As to this clone: Its antigen remains unidentified.

Study findings and constraints: There were mostly white British donors and more females than males, and clonal diversity was possibly underestimated. Vaccine-related CD4 TCRs covered spike, predominating at 160-218 and 743-854.

Pooled together were second doses at about 4 or about 12 weeks. Sample: peripheral blood, taken 28 days after the second AZD1222 dose. The TCR was taken from an adult who received the AZD1222 COVID-19 vaccine. This rearrangement joins TRBV7-7 to TRBJ2-2; unclear D gene. CDR3 sequence: CASSVTLVGNTGELFF. DNA of the CDR3: TGTGCCAGCAGCGTGACTCTGGTTGGGAACACCGGGGAGCTGTTTTTT.